This T cell receptor (beta chain) came from a study of cytomegalovirus exposure and HLA in healthy donors. The study's findings and limits: It was around 160 TCR beta chains that were listed as cytomegalovirus-associated. Roughly uniform sequencing depth across donors was assumed, possibly incorrectly.

As to this clone: Its antigen is unknown.

PCR used 60 Vbeta primers and 13 Jbeta primers. The data were produced by immunoSEQ multiplex PCR, yet TCRdb's version contains in-frame clones alone and is incomplete. The sample includes under 120,000 clones, 50% to 65% of them seen just once. Trimming removed 10 bases from V and 0 bases from J, with 14 bases in between. The germline V gene has CDR1 SNHLY and CDR2 FYNNEI. The CDR3 loop spans 14 amino acids. The chain combines TRBV2 with TRBJ2-3; D unresolved. The clonotype comes from a man younger than 40 in good health and CMV-seropositive. The sample consisted of PBMCs. The CDR3 is CATPLTASTDTQYF. Written as DNA, the CDR3 is TGTGCCACTCCACTGACTGCTAGCACAGATACGCAGTATTTT.